Presented here are 12 T cell receptor beta chains from one specimen sequenced in a study of shared clonotypes between healthy human individuals. Naive CD8 cells lacked CD45RO and underwent positive selection for CCR7, leaving out terminally differentiated effector memory CD45RA+ cells. Sequencing was performed with immunoSEQ multiplex PCR; in TCRdb, only in-frame clones are kept and a portion is missing. The sample shows more than 2 million clones, 85% to 95% of them seen only once. Sequenced sample: naive CD8+ T cells from PBMCs. The source is a man aged 18-30 years in good health. Some clones in this sample may be carry-over from other donors' samples.

The chain links TRBV30 to TRBJ1-5; D remains ambiguous. V lost 0 bases to trimming and J lost 4 bases, with 10 bases between them. The CDR3 runs to 14 residues. CDR1 and CDR2 from the germline V gene are GTSNPN and SVGIG (reference sequence). The DNA of the CDR3 is TGTGCCTGGAGTGTACGTCACACTAATCAGCCCCAGCATTTT. Its translation: CAWSVRHTNQPQHF.

Only one count was recorded for this clone. This chain links TRBV9 with TRBJ1-2; no reliable D call. Germline V lookup: CDR1 SGDLS, CDR2 YYNGEE. V lost 0 bases and J 7 bases, leaving 10 bases between the germline ends. This CDR3 spans 13 amino acids. CDR3 sequence: CASSVAEKVGYTF. CDR3 DNA sequence: TGTGCCAGCAGCGTAGCTGAAAAGGTTGGCTACACCTTC.

The chain recombines TRBV6-1 with TRBJ1-3; possibly TRBD1 for D (5 bases). The germline V and J ends were trimmed by 2 bases and 5 bases, with 16 bases remaining between them. This CDR3 spans 16 amino acids. Germline CDR1 MNHNS, CDR2 SASEGT. The CDR3 region is CASSETLGEGRNTIYF. The DNA for the CDR3 is TGTGCCAGCAGTGAAACGCTGGGGGAAGGTAGAAACACCATATATTTT.

The rearrangement uses TRBV27 and TRBJ1-5; no definite D call. CDR1 MNHEY and CDR2 SMNVEV come from the germline V gene (reference sequence). The CDR3 is 13 amino acids. Trimming shortened V by 4 bases and J by 10 bases, and 14 bases separated the two germline ends. CDR3 sequence: CASSSAPLRPQHF. The CDR3 nucleotides are TGTGCCAGCAGTTCTGCCCCATTGAGACCCCAGCATTTT.

This chain uses TRBV4-1 with TRBJ2-7; unclear D gene. Germline V gene lookup returns CDR1 MGHRA and CDR2 YSYEKL. The CDR3 loop spans 15 amino acids. V was pared by 1 base and J by 0 bases, with 10 bases between. CDR3: CASSQVAHSSYEQYF. CDR3 DNA: TGCGCCAGCAGCCAAGTCGCTCACAGCTCCTACGAGCAGTACTTC.

The rearrangement uses TRBV9 and TRBJ1-3; TRBD1 matches 7 bases. V was clipped by 4 bases and J by 0 bases; unmatched bases: 4. This CDR3 is 15 amino acids long. Germline assignment: CDR1 SGDLS and CDR2 YYNGEE. The CDR3 here is CASSSGTASGNTIYF. As DNA, the CDR3 is TGTGCCAGCAGCTCTGGGACAGCCTCTGGAAACACCATATATTTT.

The V call is TRBV27, the J call TRBJ2-1; 12 bases are a match to TRBD2. Trimming took 6 bases from V and 5 from J; bases not matched to a gene: 5. From germline, CDR1 is MNHEY and CDR2 SMNVEV (reference sequence). The CDR3 is 15 amino acids. Here the CDR3 reads CASSRPSGRDNEQFF. In DNA, the CDR3 is TGTGCCAGCAGCCGACCTAGCGGGAGGGACAATGAGCAGTTCTTC.

This rearrangement joins TRBV7-9 to TRBJ1-1; D gene ambiguous. Germline V gene lookup returns CDR1 SEHNR and CDR2 FQNEAQ (reference sequence). This CDR3 has 14 amino acids. V was cut by 2 bases and J by 6 bases, with 13 bases left in between. The CDR3 DNA reads as TGTGCCAGCAGCTTAAACGCCCGCGTAGCTGAAGCTTTCTTT. Translation gives CASSLNARVAEAFF.

This clone was detected once. The chain carries TRBV6-6 and TRBJ2-2, with D possibly being TRBD1 (6 bases). V was cut by 8 bases and J by 6 bases, with 13 bases left in between. Looked up from germline, CDR1 is MNHNY and CDR2 is SVGAGI (reference sequence). This CDR3 region has 13 residues. This CDR3 reads CASGYRDPGELFF. The CDR3 DNA follows: TGTGCCAGCGGATACAGGGACCCCGGGGAGCTGTTTTTT.

The chain joins TRBV7-8 to TRBJ2-1, with 8 bases fitting TRBD2. The CDR3 contains 17 residues. Germline-derived CDR1 and CDR2 are SGHVS and FQNEAQ. After removal of 4 bases from V and 0 bases from J, the junction contained 8 bases not matched to a gene. The CDR3 protein is CASSSVSGTLSYNEQFF. CDR3 DNA sequence: TGTGCCAGCAGCTCCGTTAGCGGGACCCTCTCCTACAATGAGCAGTTCTTC.

This clone was recorded only once. The chain combines TRBV5-6 with TRBJ2-7; either TRBD1 or TRBD2 may supply D (5 bases each). V was pared by 4 bases and J by 2 bases, with 13 bases between. This CDR3 spans 14 amino acids. The germline gives CDR1 SGHDT, CDR2 YYEEEE. CDR3: CASSRGQLAYEQYF. The CDR3, as DNA: TGTGCCAGCAGCCGGGGCCAGTTAGCCTACGAGCAGTACTTC.

This clone was picked up one time. This chain links TRBV2 with TRBJ2-1, with 10 bases matching TRBD2. V gave up 6 bases and J gave up 4 bases; unmatched junction bases: 9. The CDR3 totals 16 residues. Germline lookup yields CDR1 SNHLY and CDR2 FYNNEI. CDR3 nucleotide sequence: TGTGCCAGCAGCGGGATAGCGGGAGGCTTATACAATGAGCAGTTCTTC. Protein: CASSGIAGGLYNEQFF.